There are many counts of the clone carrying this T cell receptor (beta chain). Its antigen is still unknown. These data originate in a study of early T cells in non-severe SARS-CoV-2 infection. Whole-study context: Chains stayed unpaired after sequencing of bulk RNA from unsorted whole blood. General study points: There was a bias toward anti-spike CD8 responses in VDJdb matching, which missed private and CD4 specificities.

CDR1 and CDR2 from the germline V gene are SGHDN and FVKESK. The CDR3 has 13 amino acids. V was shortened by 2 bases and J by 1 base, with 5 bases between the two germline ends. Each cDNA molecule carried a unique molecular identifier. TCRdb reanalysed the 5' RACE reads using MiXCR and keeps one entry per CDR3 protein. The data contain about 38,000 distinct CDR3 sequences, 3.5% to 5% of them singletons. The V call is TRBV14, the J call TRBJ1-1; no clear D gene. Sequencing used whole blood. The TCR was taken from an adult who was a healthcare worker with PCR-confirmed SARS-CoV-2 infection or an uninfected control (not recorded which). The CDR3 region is CASSQHRNTEAFF. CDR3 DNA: TGTGCCAGCAGCCAACACAGGAACACTGAAGCTTTCTTT.